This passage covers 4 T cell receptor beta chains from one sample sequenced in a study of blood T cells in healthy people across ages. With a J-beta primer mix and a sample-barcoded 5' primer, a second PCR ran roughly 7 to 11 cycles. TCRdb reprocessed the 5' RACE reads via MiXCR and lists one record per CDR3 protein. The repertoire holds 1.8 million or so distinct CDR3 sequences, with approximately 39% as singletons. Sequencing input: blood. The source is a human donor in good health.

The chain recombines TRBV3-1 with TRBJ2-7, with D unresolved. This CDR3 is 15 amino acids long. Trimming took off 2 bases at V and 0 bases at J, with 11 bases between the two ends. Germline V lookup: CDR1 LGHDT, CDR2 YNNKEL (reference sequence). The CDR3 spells CASSQMPQSSYEQYF. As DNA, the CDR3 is TGTGCCAGCAGCCAAATGCCACAAAGCTCCTACGAGCAGTACTTC.

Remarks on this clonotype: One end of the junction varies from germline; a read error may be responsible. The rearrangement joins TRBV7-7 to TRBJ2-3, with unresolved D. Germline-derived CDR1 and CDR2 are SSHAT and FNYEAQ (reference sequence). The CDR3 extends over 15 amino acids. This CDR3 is CASSLSVTSTDTQYF. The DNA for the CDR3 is TGTGCTAGCAGCTTATCCGTAACTAGCACAGATACGCAGTATTTT.

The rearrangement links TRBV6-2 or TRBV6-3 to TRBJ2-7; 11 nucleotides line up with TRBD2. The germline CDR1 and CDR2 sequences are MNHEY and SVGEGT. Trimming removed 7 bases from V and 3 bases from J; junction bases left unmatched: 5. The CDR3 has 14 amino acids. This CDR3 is CASTWTSGLYEQYF. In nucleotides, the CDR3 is TGTGCCAGCACCTGGACTAGCGGGCTCTACGAGCAGTACTTC.

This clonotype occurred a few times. CDR3 nucleotides: TGTGCCAGCAGCCATAGGACTAGCCAAGCAGATACGCAGTATTTT. It yields the protein CASSHRTSQADTQYF. The rearrangement joins TRBV7-2 to TRBJ2-3, with 8 nucleotides matching TRBD2. The CDR3 covers 15 residues. The junction had 8 bases not matched to a gene; V was cut back by 5 bases and J by 4 bases. Germline V gene data show CDR1 as SGHTA and CDR2 as FQGNSA.